The 31 T cell receptor beta chains presented below share a single source sample, sequenced in a study of T cell responses to AZD1222 COVID-19 vaccine. Libraries were prepared by immunoSEQ multiplex PCR; TCRdb keeps only in-frame clonotypes and omits some of them. In the table there are more than 95,000 clones, about 90% of which are singletons. Sequencing used peripheral blood, obtained 28 days after the second AZD1222 dose. These receptors were collected from an adult who received the AZD1222 COVID-19 vaccine.

The chain employs TRBV9 and TRBJ2-1; 7 bases align to TRBD1. V shed 2 bases and J 5 bases; nucleotides not matched to a gene: 4. The CDR3 has 14 amino acids. Germline lookup yields CDR1 SGDLS and CDR2 YYNGEE. The CDR3 region is CASSVLDRHNEQFF. The CDR3 DNA reads as TGTGCCAGCAGCGTCTTGGACAGGCACAATGAGCAGTTCTTC.

This chain connects TRBV5-1 to TRBJ2-3; the match to TRBD1 covers 7 bases. Per the germline V gene, CDR1 is SGHRS and CDR2 is YFSETQ. The CDR3 extends over 14 amino acids. J gave up 2 bases and V 5 bases, and 5 bases lay outside the gene matches. The CDR3 spells CASRLTGYTDTQYF. The CDR3, as DNA: TGCGCCAGCAGGTTGACAGGGTACACAGATACGCAGTATTTT.

The chain has TRBV7-3 and TRBJ1-1; D is unresolved. Trimming took 5 bases from V and 1 from J, leaving 8 bases between them. The CDR3 contains 13 residues. Per germline, CDR1 SGHTA and CDR2 FQGTGA. For the CDR3, the DNA is TGTGCCAGCAGCAGCGACTCGAACACTGAAGCTTTCTTT. As protein: CASSSDSNTEAFF.

In DNA, the CDR3 is TGCGCCAGCAGCTGGTCCGGGAGGGGACAACTCTCCTACGAGCAGTACTTC. Amino acid sequence: CASSWSGRGQLSYEQYF. The chain employs TRBV5-1 and TRBJ2-7; TRBD2 matches 8 bases. Germline lookup yields CDR1 SGHRS and CDR2 YFSETQ. V was clipped by 3 bases and J by 0 bases; unmatched bases: 11. The CDR3 has 17 amino acids.

As regards this clone: Its ends do not fully match the called genes, so a read error is possible. The chain employs TRBV5-4 and TRBJ1-4; a weak D match, TRBD1 (5 bases). Germline CDR1 is SGHNT and CDR2 is YYREEE (reference sequence). The CDR3 covers 9 residues. CDR3 DNA sequence: TGTGCCAGCAGCCGACGAGGGGATTTT. This gives the protein CASSRRGDF.

The chain combines TRBV19 with TRBJ2-6, with TRBD1 as a possible D gene (6 bases). Trimming removed 10 bases from V and 1 base from J, with 14 bases in between. The CDR3 has 15 amino acids. CDR1 and CDR2 from the germline V gene are LNHDA and SQIVND (reference sequence). The CDR3 is CATRTVRSGANVLTF. The CDR3 nucleotides are TGTGCCACCAGGACAGTCCGTTCTGGGGCCAACGTCCTGACTTTC.

The chain uses TRBV27 and TRBJ1-1; 7 bases align to TRBD1. The CDR3 length is 14 residues. V lost 5 bases to trimming and J lost 3 bases; unmatched junction nucleotides: 6. Per the germline V gene, CDR1 is MNHEY and CDR2 is SMNVEV (reference sequence). CDR3 amino acids: CASSPDRADTEAFF. In DNA form, the CDR3 reads TGTGCCAGCAGTCCCGACAGGGCGGACACTGAAGCTTTCTTT.

V and J are TRBV3-1 (or the pseudogene TRBV3-2) and TRBJ1-2; D gene unclear. The CDR3 consists of 16 residues. CDR1 and CDR2 (germline): LGHDT, YNNKEL (reference sequence). V gave up 0 bases and J gave up 2 bases, with 13 bases separating them. The CDR3 nucleotides are TGTGCCAGCAGCCAAGATTTTATCACAGCAAACTATGGCTACACCTTC. Encoded protein: CASSQDFITANYGYTF.

The J gene is TRBJ1-4, the V gene TRBV28, with a weak D call TRBD1 (5 bases). The CDR3 runs 14 residues. Trimming cost V 4 bases and J 8 bases, with 14 bases left between them. Germline assignment: CDR1 MDHEN and CDR2 SYDVKM. CDR3 sequence reads: CASSYSGAREKLFF. DNA for the CDR3: TGTGCCAGCAGTTATTCTGGGGCGCGGGAAAAACTGTTTTTT.

This rearrangement joins TRBV7-9 to TRBJ2-3; D is tentatively TRBD1 or TRBD2 (6 bases each). V lost 5 bases, J lost 1 base, and 19 bases lay in between. The CDR3 is 17 residues long. Germline CDR1 SEHNR, CDR2 FQNEAQ (reference sequence). CDR3: CASSPREGGTRTDTQYF. The CDR3 region has the DNA TGTGCCAGCAGCCCCCGCGAGGGGGGAACCCGCACAGATACGCAGTATTTT.

This clone was counted once. The chain employs TRBV2 and TRBJ2-7; D possibly corresponds to TRBD2 (6 bases). The V gene's germline CDR1 is SNHLY and CDR2 FYNNEI. Trimming took 8 bases from V and 3 from J, leaving 17 bases between them. This CDR3 has 14 amino acids. The CDR3 spells CASGPRSGFYEQYF. CDR3 bases: TGTGCCAGCGGACCAAGAAGCGGGTTCTACGAGCAGTACTTC.

The V and J genes are TRBV24-1 and TRBJ2-1; maybe TRBD2 (6 bases). CDR1 and CDR2 (germline): KGHDR, SFDVKD. This CDR3 contains 12 residues. Between the trimmed V and J ends, which lost 5 bases and 7 bases, there was a span of 8 bases. CDR3 protein: CATSGTKNEQFF. The CDR3 DNA sequence: TGTGCCACCAGTGGGACTAAAAATGAGCAGTTCTTC.

The rearrangement uses TRBV7-3 and TRBJ2-1; 9 bases agree with TRBD1. This CDR3 has 16 residues. Germline CDR1 and CDR2: SGHTA and FQGTGA. V dropped 0 bases and J dropped 0; count of bases not matched to a gene: 0. CDR3 sequence (DNA): TGTGCCAGCAGCTTAACGGGACAGGGCTCCTACAATGAGCAGTTCTTC. Protein product: CASSLTGQGSYNEQFF. The full variable domain, completed using reference TRBV7-3 and TRBJ2-1, is GAGVSQTPSNKVTEKGKYVELRCDPISGHTALYWYRQSLGQGPEFLIYFQGTGAADDSGLPNDRFFAVRPEGSVSTLKIQRTERGDSAVYLCASSLTGQGSYNEQFFGPGTRLTVL.

The chain employs TRBV7-3 and TRBJ2-7, with a possible D match to TRBD2 (5 bases). This CDR3 spans 16 amino acids. V was shortened by 0 bases and J by 2 bases, with 14 bases between the two germline ends. From germline, CDR1 is SGHTA and CDR2 FQGTGA. The CDR3 here is CASSLTGAAGPYEQYF. CDR3 nucleotides: TGTGCCAGCAGCTTAACAGGAGCCGCGGGCCCCTACGAGCAGTACTTC.

V and J are TRBV6-5 and TRBJ1-1; D is unresolved. Germline CDR1 is MNHEY and CDR2 is SVGAGI. The CDR3 is 14 residues long. The germline V and J ends were trimmed by 6 bases and 2 bases, with 13 bases remaining between them. The CDR3 reads CASSPDAFNTEAFF. The CDR3 DNA sequence: TGTGCCAGCAGCCCAGACGCATTTAACACTGAAGCTTTCTTT.

The chain has TRBV9 and TRBJ2-1, with 10 bases aligning to TRBD2. Germline trimming cut 3 bases from V and 3 bases from J; bases unmatched to any gene: 6. Germline V CDR1 and CDR2: SGDLS, YYNGEE. The CDR3 covers 16 residues. In DNA form, the CDR3 reads TGTGCCAGCAGCGGAGCGGGAGGGCCAAGCTACAATGAGCAGTTCTTC. Protein: CASSGAGGPSYNEQFF.

The V gene is TRBV6-5, the J gene TRBJ2-2, with 8 bases identical to TRBD2. V dropped 8 bases and J dropped 0; count of bases not matched to a gene: 5. The germline CDR1 and CDR2 sequences are MNHEY and SVGAGI. The CDR3 is made up of 15 amino acids. For the CDR3, the DNA is TGTGCCAGCCGGGAGGGAAACGCGAACACCGGGGAGCTGTTTTTT. This gives the protein CASREGNANTGELFF.

This chain joins TRBV3-1 (or the pseudogene TRBV3-2) and TRBJ2-1, with TRBD2 matching 9 bases. The germline gives CDR1 LGHDT, CDR2 YNNKEL (reference sequence). Trimming took 6 bases from V and 2 from J; bases not matched to a gene: 5. This CDR3 has 15 amino acids. CDR3 sequence (DNA): TGTGCCAGCAGACCTAGCGGGAACGCCTACAATGAGCAGTTCTTC. Protein: CASRPSGNAYNEQFF.

Only one count was recorded for this clone. The chain combines TRBV11-2 with TRBJ1-2, with 8 bases lining up with TRBD1. Germline values: CDR1 SGHAT, CDR2 FQNNGV. This CDR3 contains 14 residues. The V and J ends lost 5 bases and 4 bases, in that order; junction bases with no gene match: 6. CDR3 in amino acids: CASSPDRDRYGYTF. Here the CDR3 DNA reads TGTGCCAGCAGCCCGGACAGGGATCGCTATGGCTACACCTTC.

This sequence joins TRBV30 and TRBJ2-1; TRBD2 might be the D (5 bases). Germline assignment: CDR1 GTSNPN and CDR2 SVGIG (reference sequence). The germline V and J ends were trimmed by 2 bases and 9 bases, with 14 bases remaining between them. This CDR3 spans 13 amino acids. The CDR3 DNA is TGTGCCTGGAGTCGGCTAGCTGAGGGTGAGCAGTTCTTC. Protein sequence: CAWSRLAEGEQFF.

The genes are TRBV28 and TRBJ1-5; D not certain. V was cut by 3 bases and J by 7 bases, with 13 bases left in between. This CDR3 region has 14 residues. CDR1 MDHEN and CDR2 SYDVKM come from the germline V gene. Here the CDR3 reads CASSFWKNTQPQHF. CDR3 nucleotide sequence: TGTGCCAGCAGTTTTTGGAAAAACACCCAGCCCCAGCATTTT.

V and J are TRBV6-1 and TRBJ2-2, with D possibly being TRBD2 (5 bases). The germline V gene encodes CDR1 MNHNS and CDR2 SASEGT. The ends were cut back, 3 bases at V and 2 bases at J, with 10 bases in the middle. CDR3 length equals 15 residues. The CDR3 DNA reads as TGTGCCAGCAGTGAGGGTAGCGCTAACACCGGGGAGCTGTTTTTT. Translation: CASSEGSANTGELFF.

This clone has only one observation. This chain joins TRBV7-6 and TRBJ1-3; D uncertain. The CDR3 is 17 residues long. Germline V gives CDR1 SGHVS, CDR2 FNYEAQ. Trimming removed 1 base at V and 0 bases at J, with 13 bases between. The CDR3 nucleotides are TGTGCCAGCAGCTTAGTTACGGGAAGGGACTCTGGAAACACCATATATTTT. It is translated as CASSLVTGRDSGNTIYF.

V usage is TRBV7-2 and J usage is TRBJ2-1; 13 bases map to TRBD2. The J segment lost 5 bases and the V segment lost 2 bases, leaving 9 bases of the junction unmatched. CDR1 and CDR2 from the germline V gene are SGHTA and FQGNSA. The CDR3 length is 18 residues. For the CDR3, the DNA is TGTGCCAGCAGCTTATATTCGGGACTAGCGGGGAGGGACAATGAGCAGTTCTTC. Its translation: CASSLYSGLAGRDNEQFF.

The CDR3 loop is CASSENGDRGHQPQHF. In nucleotides, the CDR3 is TGTGCCAGCAGTGAGAACGGGGACAGGGGGCATCAGCCCCAGCATTTT. The gene calls are TRBV6-4 and TRBJ1-5, with 12 bases aligning to TRBD1. After removal of 3 bases from V and 5 bases from J, the junction contained 5 bases not matched to a gene. Germline lookup yields CDR1 MRHNA and CDR2 SNTAGT. CDR3 length: 16 residues.

The rearrangement joins TRBV28 to TRBJ2-1; 13 nucleotides match TRBD2. Germline assignment: CDR1 MDHEN and CDR2 SYDVKM. This CDR3 has 13 amino acids. V lost 8 bases and J lost 8; bases outside the gene matches: 3. CDR3 amino acids: CASRTSGRDEQFF. The CDR3 DNA sequence: TGTGCCAGCCGGACTAGCGGGAGAGATGAGCAGTTCTTC.

This chain joins TRBV3-1 (or the pseudogene TRBV3-2) and TRBJ2-7, with D hard to call. The CDR3 runs 16 residues. The V gene's germline CDR1 is LGHDT and CDR2 YNNKEL (reference sequence). With 4 bases removed from V and 3 bases from J, the gap between germline ends came to 19 bases. CDR3 protein: CASSLANSDVGYEQYF. The CDR3 nucleotides read TGTGCCAGCAGCCTGGCCAACTCGGACGTTGGCTACGAGCAGTACTTC.

The chain has TRBV2 and TRBJ2-5; possibly TRBD1 or TRBD2 for D (5 bases each). The germline gives CDR1 SNHLY, CDR2 FYNNEI. V was shortened by 7 bases and J by 1 base, with 10 bases between the two germline ends. CDR3 length: 13 amino acids. CDR3 loop: CASNRDRQETQYF. The CDR3 DNA reads as TGTGCCAGCAATCGGGACCGCCAAGAGACCCAGTACTTC.

This clone has just one count. This chain uses TRBV25-1 with TRBJ1-2, with unresolved D. The CDR3 is 14 residues long. V lost 3 bases to trimming and J lost 4 bases, with 12 bases between them. CDR1 MGHDK and CDR2 SYGVNS come from the germline V gene. The CDR3 sequence is CASSDTRGVYGYTF. In DNA form, the CDR3 reads TGTGCCAGCAGTGACACGCGCGGGGTCTATGGCTACACCTTC.

This chain joins TRBV12-3 or TRBV12-4 and TRBJ1-2; TRBD1 might be the D (5 bases). Trimming pared 3 bases from V and 2 bases from J, leaving 7 bases between. This CDR3 has 13 amino acids. The CDR3 here is CASSFQGNYGYTF. The CDR3 DNA reads as TGTGCCAGCAGTTTTCAGGGCAACTATGGCTACACCTTC.

This chain uses TRBV30 with TRBJ2-1, with 9 bases identical to TRBD2. This CDR3 has 14 amino acids. The V segment lost 5 bases and the J segment 2 bases; nucleotides outside the gene matches: 4. Germline V gene sequence: CDR1 GTSNPN, CDR2 SVGIG (reference sequence). CDR3 DNA: TGTGCCTGGGCCCGGACTAGCGCCTACAATGAGCAGTTCTTC. Amino acid sequence: CAWARTSAYNEQFF.